The clone carrying this TCR beta chain was detected many times. The target antigen is unknown. The data were obtained in a study of T cell repertoires in cytomegalovirus infection. V lost 3 bases and J 2 bases, leaving 14 bases between the germline ends. CDR1 and CDR2 (germline): SGHDN, FVKESK. CDR3 length: 15 residues. MiXCR, run by TCRdb on the reads, gives a single entry per CDR3 protein. The sample has some 46,000 distinct CDR3 sequences, approximately 19% seen once; the top ten hold about 55%. The source is a human donor in good health (CMV status not recorded). Some clones in this sample may be carry-over from other donors' samples. This sample comprised CD8+ T cells from cultured PBMCs, obtained from culture after CMV antigen stimulation. V usage is TRBV14 and J usage is TRBJ2-7; D is possibly TRBD1 (6 bases). In DNA form, the CDR3 reads TGTGCCAGCAGCCACGGGAACAGGGATCCCTACGAGCAGTACTTC. This gives the protein CASSHGNRDPYEQYF.